The entry below describes one TCR beta chain. The data originate from a study of shared clonotypes between healthy human individuals. The data were produced by immunoSEQ multiplex PCR, yet TCRdb's version contains in-frame clones alone and is incomplete. This table holds about 600,000 clones, 97% found once. The trim removed 0 bases at V and 2 bases at J, leaving 2 bases unmatched. Per the germline V gene, CDR1 is SGHAT and CDR2 is FQNNGV. This CDR3 comprises 15 residues. This TCR came from a woman in her 30s in good health. The sequencing sample was made of naive CD4+ T cells sorted from blood. Subset here: CD45RA+ positively selected. The chain joins TRBV11-2 to TRBJ2-3; 7 nucleotides match TRBD2. CDR3 region: CASSLEGTNTDTQYF. The CDR3 nucleotides read TGTGCCAGCAGCTTAGAAGGGACTAACACAGATACGCAGTATTTT.